This TCR beta chain was retrieved from a study of early T cells in non-severe SARS-CoV-2 infection. MiXCR was run by TCRdb on the 5' RACE reads, yielding one entry per CDR3 protein. The data contain tens of thousands of distinct CDR3 sequences, under 7.5% of them singletons. CDR1 SGHRS and CDR2 YFSETQ come from the germline V gene. V was trimmed by 0 bases and J by 6 bases, leaving 10 bases between them. The CDR3 is made up of 13 amino acids. This clonotype was detected many times. J is TRBJ2-7 and V is TRBV5-1, with D possibly being TRBD2 (5 bases). Sequencing used whole blood. The source is an adult who was a healthcare worker with PCR-confirmed SARS-CoV-2 infection or an uninfected control (not recorded which). The CDR3 DNA reads as TGCGCCAGCAGCTTGGCTTTTGGGAGCGAGCAGTACTTC. Translation: CASSLAFGSEQYF.